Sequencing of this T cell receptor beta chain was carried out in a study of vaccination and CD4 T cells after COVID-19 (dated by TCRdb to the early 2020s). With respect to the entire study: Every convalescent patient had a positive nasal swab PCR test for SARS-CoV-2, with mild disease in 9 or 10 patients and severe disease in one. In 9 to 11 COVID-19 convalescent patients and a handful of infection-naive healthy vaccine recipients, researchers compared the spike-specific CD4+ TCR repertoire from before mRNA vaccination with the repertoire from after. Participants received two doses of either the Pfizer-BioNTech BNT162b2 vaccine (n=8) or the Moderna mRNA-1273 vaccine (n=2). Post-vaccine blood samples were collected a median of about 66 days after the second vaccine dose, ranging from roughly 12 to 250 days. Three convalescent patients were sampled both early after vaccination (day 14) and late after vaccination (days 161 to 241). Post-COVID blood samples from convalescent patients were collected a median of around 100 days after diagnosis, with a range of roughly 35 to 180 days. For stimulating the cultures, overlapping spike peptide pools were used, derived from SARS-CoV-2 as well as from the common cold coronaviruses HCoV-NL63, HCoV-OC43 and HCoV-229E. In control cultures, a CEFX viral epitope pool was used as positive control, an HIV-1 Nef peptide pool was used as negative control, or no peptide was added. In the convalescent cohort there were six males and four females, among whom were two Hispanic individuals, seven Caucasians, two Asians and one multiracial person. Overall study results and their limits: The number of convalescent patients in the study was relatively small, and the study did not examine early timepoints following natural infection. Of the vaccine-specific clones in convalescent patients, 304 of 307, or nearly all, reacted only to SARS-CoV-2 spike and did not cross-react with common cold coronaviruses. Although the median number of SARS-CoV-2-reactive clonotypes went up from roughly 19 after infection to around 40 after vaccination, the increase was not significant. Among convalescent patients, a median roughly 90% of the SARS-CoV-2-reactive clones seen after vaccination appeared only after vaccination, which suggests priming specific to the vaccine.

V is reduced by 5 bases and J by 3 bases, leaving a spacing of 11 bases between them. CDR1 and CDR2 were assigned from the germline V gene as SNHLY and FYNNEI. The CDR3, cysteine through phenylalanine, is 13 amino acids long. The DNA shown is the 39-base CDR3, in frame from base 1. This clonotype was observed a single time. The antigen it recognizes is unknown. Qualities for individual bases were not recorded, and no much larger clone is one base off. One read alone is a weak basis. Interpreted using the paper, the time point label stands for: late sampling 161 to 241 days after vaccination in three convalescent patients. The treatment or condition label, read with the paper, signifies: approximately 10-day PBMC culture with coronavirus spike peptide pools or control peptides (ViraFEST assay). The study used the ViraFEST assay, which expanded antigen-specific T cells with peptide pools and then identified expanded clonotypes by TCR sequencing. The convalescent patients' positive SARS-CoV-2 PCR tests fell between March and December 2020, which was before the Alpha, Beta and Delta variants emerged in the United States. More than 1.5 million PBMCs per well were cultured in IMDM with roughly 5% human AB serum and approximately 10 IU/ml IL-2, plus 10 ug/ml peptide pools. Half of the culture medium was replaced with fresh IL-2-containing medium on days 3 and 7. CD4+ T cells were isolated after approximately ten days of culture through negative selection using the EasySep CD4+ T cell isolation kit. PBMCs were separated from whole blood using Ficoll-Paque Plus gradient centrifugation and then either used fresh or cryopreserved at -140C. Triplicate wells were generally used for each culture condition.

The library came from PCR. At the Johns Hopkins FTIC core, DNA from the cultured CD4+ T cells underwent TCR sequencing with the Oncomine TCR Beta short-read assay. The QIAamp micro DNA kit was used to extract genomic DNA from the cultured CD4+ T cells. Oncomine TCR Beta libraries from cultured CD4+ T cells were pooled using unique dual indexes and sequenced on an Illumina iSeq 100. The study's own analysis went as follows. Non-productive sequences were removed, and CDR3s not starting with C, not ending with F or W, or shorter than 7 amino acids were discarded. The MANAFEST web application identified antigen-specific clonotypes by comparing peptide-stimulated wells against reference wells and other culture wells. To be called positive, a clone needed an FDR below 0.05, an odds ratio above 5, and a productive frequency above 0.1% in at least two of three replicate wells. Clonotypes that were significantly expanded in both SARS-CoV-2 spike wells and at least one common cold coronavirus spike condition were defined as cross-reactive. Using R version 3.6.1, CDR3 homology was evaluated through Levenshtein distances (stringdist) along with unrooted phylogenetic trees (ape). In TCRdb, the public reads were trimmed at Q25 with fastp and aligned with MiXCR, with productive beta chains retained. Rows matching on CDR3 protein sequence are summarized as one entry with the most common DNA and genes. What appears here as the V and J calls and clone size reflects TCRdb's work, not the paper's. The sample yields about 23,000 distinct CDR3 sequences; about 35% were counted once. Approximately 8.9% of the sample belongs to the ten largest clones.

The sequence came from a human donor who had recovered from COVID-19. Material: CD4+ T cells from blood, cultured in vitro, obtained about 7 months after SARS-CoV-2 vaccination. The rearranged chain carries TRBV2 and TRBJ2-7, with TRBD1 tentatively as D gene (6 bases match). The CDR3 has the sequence CASSQLGGYEQYF. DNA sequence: TGTGCCAGCAGTCAACTAGGGGGCTACGAGCAGTACTTC.